What follows is one TCR beta chain and its context. The sample comes from a study of blood T cell repertoires in COVID-19. Study context: COVID-19 samples from acute and convalescent phases originated in the United States, Italy and Spain. T cells, B-cell-depleted T cells, or PBMCs provided the cDNA or gDNA that served as material.

In the authors' methods: Estimation of nucleated cell counts was performed using reference gene primer amplification. Assay: immunoSEQ multiplex PCR; the TCRdb copy retains only in-frame clones and omits some. V and J calls and clone size come straight from that table; D and trimming were deduced from the DNA. The table records 140,000 to 150,000 clones, 75% to 90% of them present only once. This CDR3 has 15 residues. Trimming stripped 1 base from V and 2 bases from J, with 12 bases between. Germline lookup yields CDR1 LNHNV and CDR2 YYDKDF (reference sequence). The sample was peripheral blood. This sequence was found in a man aged 18 to 35 with COVID-19, enrolled during active disease. The V call is TRBV15, the J call TRBJ2-7; D is perhaps TRBD2 (5 bases). CDR3 sequence reads: CATSRGRSAAYEQYF. The CDR3 DNA follows: TGTGCCACCAGCAGAGGGAGGTCCGCAGCCTACGAGCAGTACTTC.